This T cell receptor beta chain stems from a study of blood T cells in healthy people across ages. Only a few counts were recorded for this clonotype. Donation came from healthy Caucasian individuals in Russia who were aged roughly 6 to 95. A second PCR, run for roughly 7 to 11 cycles, used a sample-barcoded 5' primer plus a J-beta primer mix. TCRdb re-derived calls from the 5' RACE reads in MiXCR, one entry per CDR3 protein. The data hold about 1 million distinct CDR3 sequences, with about 23% observed a single time. A further study also used this sample, focusing on T cells of mothers and their children.

This clonotype originated in a girl aged 2-15 years in good health. Sequencing used blood.

The CDR3 DNA is TGTGCCAGCAGCCCCAGGGGGCGTCCGGGCACTGAAGCTTTCTTT. Protein: CASSPRGRPGTEAFF. The V call is TRBV14, the J call TRBJ1-1; 8 nucleotides agree with TRBD1. The junction had 8 bases not matched to a gene; V was cut back by 4 bases and J by 4 bases. The germline V gene has CDR1 SGHDN and CDR2 FVKESK. There are 15 residues in the CDR3.